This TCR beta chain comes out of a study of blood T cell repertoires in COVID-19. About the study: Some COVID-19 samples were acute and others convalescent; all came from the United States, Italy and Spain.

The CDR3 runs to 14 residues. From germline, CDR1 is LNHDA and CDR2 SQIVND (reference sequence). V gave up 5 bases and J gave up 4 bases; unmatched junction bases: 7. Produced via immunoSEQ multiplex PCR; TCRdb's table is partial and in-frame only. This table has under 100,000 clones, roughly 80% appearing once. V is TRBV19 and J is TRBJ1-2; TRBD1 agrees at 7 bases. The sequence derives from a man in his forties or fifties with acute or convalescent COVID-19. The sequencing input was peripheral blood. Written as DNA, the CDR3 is TGTGCCAGTAGTCGAGGACAGGTGGCCTATGGCTACACCTTC. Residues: CASSRGQVAYGYTF.